This is a list of T cell receptor beta chains from one sample in a study of T-cell reconstitution after alpha-beta-depleted transplantation in children. Via MiXCR, TCRdb re-called the PCR reads, giving one row per CDR3 protein. In the table there are 610,000 or so distinct CDR3 sequences, roughly 30% of which are singletons. The specimen was PBMCs, collected before TCRalphabeta/CD19-depleted stem cell transplant. The receptors were gathered from a boy younger than two with Wiskott-Aldrich syndrome, due to receive a stem cell transplant. CDR3s include the opening cysteine and the closing phenylalanine or tryptophan. A D gene is named only where the DNA matches it firmly. Rows may omit the clone size; those that give it use once, few, many or a size class.

>-|TRBJ2-7|13|TRBV12-3/TRBV12-4|TRBD1
CASRRAGTVEQYF
TGTGCCAGCAGGCGAGCCGGGACAGTGGAGCAGTACTTC
>-|TRBJ1-2|13|TRBV29-1|TRBD1
CSAGDSRKRGYTF
TGCAGCGCCGGGGACAGTAGGAAACGTGGCTACACCTTC
>-|TRBJ2-3|17|TRBV7-2|TRBD2
CASSPGETSGGTDTQYF
TGTGCCAGCAGCCCCGGCGAGACTAGCGGGGGGACAGATACGCAGTATTTT
>few|TRBJ2-1|14|TRBV30|-
CAWSETGRGNEQFF
TGTGCCTGGAGTGAAACGGGAAGGGGGAATGAGCAGTTCTTC
>many|TRBJ2-1|17|TRBV27|TRBD2
CASSSPSGLAGLNEQFF
TGTGCCAGCAGTTCACCCTCGGGACTAGCGGGACTCAATGAGCAGTTCTTC
>-|TRBJ2-1|14|TRBV20-1|-
CSARAGRENNEQFF
TGCAGTGCTAGGGCGGGGAGAGAAAACAATGAGCAGTTCTTC
>few|TRBJ2-5|11|TRBV20-1|-
CSASQAETQYF
TGCAGTGCTAGTCAAGCTGAGACCCAGTACTTC
>few|TRBJ2-3|15|TRBV5-1|TRBD2
CASSYRGGSTDTQYF
TGCGCCAGCAGCTATCGCGGGGGGAGCACAGATACGCAGTATTTT
>-|TRBJ2-5|14|TRBV20-1|-
CSARDGRGGETQYF
TGCAGTGCTAGAGACGGCAGGGGGGGAGAGACCCAGTACTTC
>few|TRBJ1-2|16|TRBV5-1|TRBD1
CASSLGQPKPLYGYTF
TGCGCCAGCAGCCTGGGACAGCCTAAACCTCTCTATGGCTACACCTTC
>-|TRBJ2-7|14|TRBV12-3/TRBV12-4|-
CASSTKGGAYEQYF
TGTGCCAGCAGTACAAAGGGGGGTGCCTACGAGCAGTACTTC
>-|TRBJ2-3|15|TRBV7-9|TRBD2
CASSLRAGGLDTQYF
TGTGCCAGCAGCTTAAGAGCGGGAGGGTTAGATACGCAGTATTTT
>-|TRBJ2-7|14|TRBV27|-
CASSLRGAPYEQYF
TGTGCCAGCAGTTTAAGGGGGGCCCCCTACGAGCAGTACTTC
>-|TRBJ2-7|18|TRBV6-1|TRBD2
CASGGGRGAWTSGYEQYF
TGTGCCAGCGGCGGTGGCAGGGGGGCTTGGACTAGCGGCTACGAGCAGTACTTC
>-|TRBJ1-6|18|TRBV11-2|-
CASSLLSFLSSYNSPLHF
TGTGCCAGCAGCTTATTAAGTTTTCTGAGCTCCTATAATTCACCCCTCCACTTT
>-|TRBJ2-3|16|TRBV6-1|TRBD2
CASSGRLAGIPDTQYF
TGTGCCAGCAGTGGTAGACTAGCGGGAATTCCAGATACGCAGTATTTT
>-|TRBJ1-5|12|TRBV28|-
CASSTGPQPQHF
TGTGCCAGCAGTACCGGACCACAGCCCCAGCATTTT
>-|TRBJ2-4|14|TRBV9|TRBD1
CASSGRQGKNIQYF
TGTGCCAGCAGCGGACGACAGGGCAAAAACATTCAGTACTTC
>few|TRBJ1-1|15|TRBV20-1|-
CSARSTGRLNTEAFF
TGCAGTGCTAGAAGTACGGGACGTCTGAACACTGAAGCTTTCTTT
>few|TRBJ2-2|17|TRBV10-3|-
CAISAIASLADTGELFF
TGTGCCATCTCCGCGATCGCATCGCTAGCAGACACCGGGGAGCTGTTTTTT